One and the same sample provided the 23 T cell receptor beta chains below, sequenced in a study of technical replicates of blood from several donors (dated by TCRdb to 2015 to 2018). The library was obtained by the immunoSEQ multiplex PCR assay. Here the immuneACCESS table is served through TCRdb, limited to in-frame sequences with V and J called. Missing clones are a known gap in these copies; in checked studies unresolved V genes cover under half, and the rest lacks a known reason. The sample data list over 85,000 clones, and about 96% of these were observed just once. Around 0.4% of the sample rests with the top ten. Sequencing was done on a sample of T cells isolated from PBMCs. Source of these receptors: a human donor in good health.

This CDR3 reads CASSFRTSGVDEQFF. The CDR3 DNA is TGTGCCAGCAGCTTCAGGACTAGCGGTGTTGATGAGCAGTTCTTC. This chain connects TRBV5-6 to TRBJ2-1; 10 positions agree with TRBD2. Trimming cost V 2 bases and J 8 bases; bases outside gene matches: 7. Germline values: CDR1 SGHDT, CDR2 YYEEEE. The CDR3 length is 15 residues. The full variable domain, completed using reference TRBV5-6 and TRBJ2-1, is DAGVTQSPTHLIKTRGQQVTLRCSPKSGHDTVSWYQQALGQGPQFIFQYYEEEERQRGNFPDRFSGHQFPNYSSELNVNALLLGDSALYLCASSFRTSGVDEQFFGPGTRLTVL.

This clone was counted once. The rearrangement joins TRBV4-3 to TRBJ1-1; D perhaps matches TRBD1 (6 bases). CDR1 is LGHNA, CDR2 YSLEER, per germline. The CDR3 has 13 amino acids. Deletions cut 7 bases from V and 2 bases from J, with 11 bases between. DNA for the CDR3: TGCGCCAGCAACGAGGGGACAAACACTGAAGCTTTCTTT. Amino acid sequence: CASNEGTNTEAFF.

The chain recombines TRBV6-5 with TRBJ2-4, with D unclear. V was cut by 0 bases and J by 0 bases, with 6 bases left in between. The germline CDR1 and CDR2 sequences are MNHEY and SVGAGI. The CDR3 consists of 15 residues. This CDR3 reads CASSYSKLAKNIQYF. The CDR3 DNA follows: TGTGCCAGCAGTTACTCGAAGCTAGCCAAAAACATTCAGTACTTC.

V and J are TRBV11-2 and TRBJ1-4; D remains unclear. The CDR3 is 13 residues long. The V and J ends lost 0 bases and 7 bases respectively, with 6 bases between them. Germline CDR1 reads SGHAT; CDR2 reads FQNNGV. As DNA, the CDR3 is TGTGCCAGCAGCTTAGATCTGCGTGAAAAACTGTTTTTT. It specifies CASSLDLREKLFF.

The rearrangement uses TRBV7-9 and TRBJ2-1, with 8 bases identical to TRBD1. After removal of 1 base from V and 3 bases from J, the junction contained 2 bases not matched to a gene. CDR1 SEHNR and CDR2 FQNEAQ come from the germline V gene (reference sequence). CDR3 length: 15 amino acids. CDR3 protein: CASSLVDRVYNEQFF. The CDR3, as DNA: TGTGCCAGCAGCTTAGTGGACAGGGTCTACAATGAGCAGTTCTTC.

The rearrangement uses TRBV28 and TRBJ2-5, with 7 bases identical to TRBD1. The tail of the sequence fits TRBJ2-7 better, so the J call may be wrong. The germline V gene has CDR1 MDHEN and CDR2 SYDVKM. The CDR3 runs 16 residues. The CDR3 DNA is TGTGCCAGCAGTCCACTAATCAGACAGGGAAACTACGAGCAGTACTTC. It encodes CASSPLIRQGNYEQYF.

The J gene is TRBJ2-7, the V gene TRBV18; possibly TRBD1 for D (5 bases). V lost 1 base, J lost 2 bases, and 15 bases lay in between. The CDR3 spans 16 residues. Per germline, CDR1 KGHSH and CDR2 LQKENI. CDR3 region: CASSPLPGQIAYEQYF. For the CDR3, the DNA is TGTGCCAGCTCACCACTCCCTGGACAAATAGCCTACGAGCAGTACTTC.

Concerning this clone itself: It is unclear where the CDR3 begins or ends on the DNA, so no DNA is shown, and the CDR3 is as TCRdb lists it. This chain joins TRBV2 and TRBJ2-5; TRBD2 reflects the table's D call only, with no check against the DNA. The CDR3 sequence runs 19 residues, both termini included. The germline CDR1 and CDR2 sequences are SNHLY and FYNNEI. CDR3: CLCASKNWHPERESETQYF.

The chain links TRBV25-1 to TRBJ2-5; a weak D match, TRBD1 (6 bases). In germline, CDR1 is MGHDK, CDR2 SYGVNS. This CDR3 spans 14 amino acids. Trimming removed 1 base from V and 4 bases from J, with 10 bases in between. CDR3 loop: CASSELGRGETQYF. CDR3 in DNA: TGTGCCAGCAGTGAATTGGGCAGGGGAGAGACCCAGTACTTC.

The V gene is TRBV5-1, the J gene TRBJ1-3; D gene uncertain. Deletions cut 0 bases from V and 4 bases from J, with 11 bases between. The CDR3 is 15 residues long. Germline CDR1 SGHRS, CDR2 YFSETQ. This chain's CDR3 is CASSLENTSGNTIYF. For the CDR3, the DNA is TGCGCCAGCAGCTTGGAGAACACGTCGGGAAACACCATATATTTT.

This chain connects TRBV7-9 to TRBJ2-1, with D unclear. The CDR3 is 11 amino acids. V was trimmed by 6 bases and J by 9 bases, leaving 9 bases between them. Germline V gives CDR1 SEHNR, CDR2 FQNEAQ (reference sequence). The CDR3 bases are TGTGCCAGCAGGATCCAGGCTGAGCAGTTCTTC. Its protein product is CASRIQAEQFF. The whole variable domain, remainder taken from reference TRBV7-9 and TRBJ2-1, is DTGVSQNPRHKITKRGQNVTFRCDPISEHNRLYWYRQTLGQGPEFLTYFQNEAQLEKSRLLSDRFSAERPKGSFSTLEIQRTEQGDSAMYLCASRIQAEQFFGPGTRLTVL.

This chain links TRBV11-2 with TRBJ1-2, with D uncertain. Trimming left V 0 bases short and J 2 bases short, with 10 bases between. The CDR3 is 15 residues long. Germline V gene lookup returns CDR1 SGHAT and CDR2 FQNNGV. In nucleotides, the CDR3 is TGTGCCAGCAGCTTAGAGAGGTTGTCGAACTATGGCTACACCTTC. Protein product: CASSLERLSNYGYTF.

The V call is TRBV5-6, the J call TRBJ2-2; 9 nucleotides match TRBD2. V shed 2 bases, J shed 6 bases, and the junction held 8 bases outside the gene matches. The CDR3 has 16 amino acids. Looked up from germline, CDR1 is SGHDT and CDR2 is YYEEEE. The CDR3 protein is CASSFLAGGPAGELFF. The DNA for the CDR3 is TGTGCCAGCAGCTTTTTGGCGGGAGGGCCAGCCGGGGAGCTGTTTTTT. Variable domain in full (rest from reference TRBV5-6 and TRBJ2-2): DAGVTQSPTHLIKTRGQQVTLRCSPKSGHDTVSWYQQALGQGPQFIFQYYEEEERQRGNFPDRFSGHQFPNYSSELNVNALLLGDSALYLCASSFLAGGPAGELFFGEGSRLTVL.

The chain recombines TRBV21-1 with TRBJ1-1; TRBD1, the D gene given by the table, was not confirmed from the DNA. TRBV21-1 is a pseudogene locus. The CDR3 extends over 13 amino acids. CDR3: CASSKGGAPEAFF. The CDR3 bases are TGTGCCAGCAGCAAAGGGGGCGCCCCTGAAGCTTTCTTT.

The chain uses TRBV7-2 and TRBJ2-3; no definite D call. This CDR3 has 12 residues. V gave up 3 bases and J gave up 4 bases, with 5 bases separating them. Germline assignment: CDR1 SGHTA and CDR2 FQGNSA. In DNA form, the CDR3 reads TGTGCCAGCAGCTTTAGTTCAGATACGCAGTATTTT. It specifies CASSFSSDTQYF.

The rearrangement joins TRBV7-7 to TRBJ2-1; 8 nucleotides match TRBD2. After removal of 1 base from V and 6 bases from J, the junction contained 5 bases not matched to a gene. The germline V gene encodes CDR1 SSHAT and CDR2 FNYEAQ (reference sequence). The CDR3 extends over 15 amino acids. CDR3 protein: CASSLGLAGGNEQFF. The DNA for the CDR3 is TGTGCCAGCAGCTTAGGTCTAGCGGGCGGCAATGAGCAGTTCTTC.

V usage is TRBV9 and J usage is TRBJ2-3; D is perhaps TRBD2 (6 bases). With 0 bases removed from V and 6 bases from J, the gap between germline ends came to 26 bases. Germline CDR1 is SGDLS and CDR2 is YYNGEE. This CDR3 contains 19 residues. The CDR3 bases are TGTGCCAGCAGCGTAGAGGGTAGGGTAGCGGAGTTCTTCGAGGATACGCAGTATTTT. This sequence encodes CASSVEGRVAEFFEDTQYF.

V gene TRBV2 combines with J gene TRBJ2-7; 8 bases are a match to TRBD2. CDR1 is SNHLY and CDR2 is FYNNEI in the germline V gene. This CDR3 region has 14 residues. Germline trimming cut 8 bases from V and 5 bases from J; bases unmatched to any gene: 11. As DNA, the CDR3 is TGTGCCAGCGGGTGGCCAGCGGGAGTTGACGAGCAGTACTTC. Translating it yields CASGWPAGVDEQYF.

The chain is built from TRBV10-3 and TRBJ2-7; D possibly corresponds to TRBD1 (6 bases). Trimming removed 4 bases from V and 3 bases from J, with 13 bases in between. In germline, CDR1 is ENHRY, CDR2 SYGVKD. This CDR3 is 14 amino acids long. The CDR3 loop reads CAISGQVGGYEQYF. DNA for the CDR3: TGTGCCATCAGTGGACAGGTAGGGGGCTACGAGCAGTACTTC.

The V call is TRBV2, the J call TRBJ2-1; D is possibly TRBD2 (6 bases). Trimming stripped 3 bases from V and 8 bases from J, with 14 bases between. CDR1 is SNHLY, CDR2 FYNNEI, per germline. The CDR3 spans 14 residues. In nucleotides, the CDR3 is TGTGCCAGCAGTGAGGGGTGGGCTAGCGATGAGCAGTTCTTC. It encodes CASSEGWASDEQFF.

CDR3 residues: CASSQPGGTSYEQYF. The CDR3 DNA is TGTGCCAGCTCCCAACCCGGCGGGACCTCCTACGAGCAGTACTTC. This chain connects TRBV7-6 to TRBJ2-7; a possible D gene is TRBD2 (6 bases). Germline CDR1 and CDR2: SGHVS and FNYEAQ. The V gene lost 8 bases and the J gene lost 0 bases, with 17 bases spanning the gap. This CDR3 has 15 residues.

The rearrangement joins TRBV19 to TRBJ1-1, with TRBD1 matching 9 bases. The CDR3 is 17 amino acids. J was trimmed by 3 bases and V by 3 bases; bases with no gene match: 11. The germline gives CDR1 LNHDA, CDR2 SQIVND (reference sequence). The CDR3 DNA follows: TGTGCCAGTAGTATCTCGGACAGGGGTTCGTTCTACACTGAAGCTTTCTTT. Translating it yields CASSISDRGSFYTEAFF.

This sequence joins TRBV7-2 and TRBJ1-5; 8 bases line up with TRBD1. The CDR3 spans 15 residues. V lost 2 bases, J lost 3 bases, and 3 bases stayed unmatched. Germline-derived CDR1 and CDR2 are SGHTA and FQGNSA. The CDR3 DNA follows: TGTGCCAGCAGCTTAAGGACAGGGTCCAATCAGCCCCAGCATTTT. Amino acid sequence: CASSLRTGSNQPQHF.